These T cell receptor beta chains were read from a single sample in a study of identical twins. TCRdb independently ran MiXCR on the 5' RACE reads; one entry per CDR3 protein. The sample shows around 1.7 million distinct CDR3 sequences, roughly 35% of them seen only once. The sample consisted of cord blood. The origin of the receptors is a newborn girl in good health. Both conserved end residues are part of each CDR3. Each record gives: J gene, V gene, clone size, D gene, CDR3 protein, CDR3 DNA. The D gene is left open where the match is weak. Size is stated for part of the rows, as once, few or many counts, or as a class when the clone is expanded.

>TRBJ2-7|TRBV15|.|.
CATSRVEGPGGEQYF
TGTGCCACCAGCAGAGTGGAAGGCCCCGGTGGCGAGCAGTACTTC
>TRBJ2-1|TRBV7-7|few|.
CASSKGLINEQFF
TGTGCCAGCAGCAAGGGACTGATCAATGAGCAGTTCTTC
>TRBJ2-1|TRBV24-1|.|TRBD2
CATSDPGTRSYNEQFF
TGTGCCACCAGTGACCCCGGGACTAGGTCCTACAATGAGCAGTTCTTC
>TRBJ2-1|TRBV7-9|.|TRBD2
CASSLGLAVDEQFF
TGTGCCAGCAGCTTAGGACTAGCTGTCGATGAGCAGTTCTTC
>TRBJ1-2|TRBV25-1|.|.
CASSSRALGYTF
TGTGCCAGCAGTTCCCGGGCCTTGGGCTACACCTTC
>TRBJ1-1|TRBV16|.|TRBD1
CASSNHRGLGEAFF
TGTGCCAGCAGCAATCACAGGGGGCTGGGTGAAGCTTTCTTT
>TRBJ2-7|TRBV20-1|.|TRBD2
CSASIVRTSDSYEQYF
TGCAGTGCTAGTATTGTTCGGACTAGCGACTCCTACGAGCAGTACTTC
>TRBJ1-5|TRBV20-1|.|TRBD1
CSARDRTGSNQPQHF
TGCAGTGCTAGAGATCGGACAGGGAGCAATCAGCCCCAGCATTTT
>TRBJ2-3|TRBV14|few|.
CASSPPGPGFTDTQYF
TGTGCCAGCAGCCCCCCGGGACCCGGATTCACAGATACGCAGTATTTT
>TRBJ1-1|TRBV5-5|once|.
CASSLGAATNTEAFF
TGTGCCAGCAGCTTGGGGGCGGCCACGAACACTGAAGCTTTCTTT
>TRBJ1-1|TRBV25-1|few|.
CASSELLRGRAEAFF
TGTGCCAGCAGTGAATTACTCAGGGGTAGGGCTGAAGCTTTCTTT
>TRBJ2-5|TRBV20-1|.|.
CSARPWTGIETQYF
TGCAGTGCTAGACCATGGACGGGTATTGAGACCCAGTACTTC
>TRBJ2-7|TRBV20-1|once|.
CSAEQAYEQYF
TGCAGTGCTGAACAGGCCTACGAGCAGTACTTC
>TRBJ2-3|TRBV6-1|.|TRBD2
CASRGNSGTSTDTQYF
TGTGCCAGCAGGGGCAACAGCGGGACTAGCACAGATACGCAGTATTTT
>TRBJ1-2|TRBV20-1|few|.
CSARGGYGCTF
.
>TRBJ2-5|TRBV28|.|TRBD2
CASSPPTSWWETQYF
TGTGCCAGCAGTCCCCCGACTAGCTGGTGGGAGACCCAGTACTTC
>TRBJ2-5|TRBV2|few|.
CASSLTPSEGETQYF
TGTGCCAGCAGCCTGACCCCTAGCGAAGGAGAGACCCAGTACTTC
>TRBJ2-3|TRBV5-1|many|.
CASSLGGVDTQYF
TGCGCCAGCAGCTTGGGGGGGGTAGATACGCAGTATTTT
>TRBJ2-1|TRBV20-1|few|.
CSARGLGNHNEQFF
TGCAGTGCTAGAGGTCTAGGAAACCACAATGAGCAGTTCTTC
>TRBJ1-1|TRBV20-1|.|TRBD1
CSARQGVQGTEAFF
TGCAGTGCTAGACAGGGGGTTCAGGGGACTGAAGCTTTCTTT
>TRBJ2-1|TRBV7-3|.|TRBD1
CASSLRQGVRDEQFF
TGTGCCAGCAGCCTTAGACAGGGCGTAAGGGATGAGCAGTTCTTC
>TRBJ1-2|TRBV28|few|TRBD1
CASRDRGRNGYTF
TGTGCCAGCCGGGACAGGGGGCGGAATGGCTACACCTTC
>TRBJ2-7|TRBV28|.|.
CASSSRDLPYEQYF
TGTGCCAGCAGTTCCCGGGACTTACCCTACGAGCAGTACTTC
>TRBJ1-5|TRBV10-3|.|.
CAISPTGNSNQPQHF
TGTGCCATCAGTCCAACAGGGAATAGCAATCAGCCCCAGCATTTT
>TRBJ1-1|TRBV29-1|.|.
CSASSWVPNTEAFF
TGCAGCGCTAGTTCTTGGGTTCCGAACACTGAAGCTTTCTTT
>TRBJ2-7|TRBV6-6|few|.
CASSYWPPTYEQYF
TGTGCCAGCAGTTACTGGCCACCCACCTACGAGCAGTACTTC
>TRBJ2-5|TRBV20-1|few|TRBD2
CSARDPSGERETQYF
TGCAGTGCTAGAGATCCTAGCGGGGAACGAGAGACCCAGTACTTC
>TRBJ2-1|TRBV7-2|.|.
CASSPPLLALNEQFF
TGTGCCAGCAGCCCCCCACTCCTAGCTCTTAATGAGCAGTTCTTC
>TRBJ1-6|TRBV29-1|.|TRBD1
CSAPGTEYNSPLHF
TGCAGCGCTCCAGGGACAGAGTATAATTCACCCCTCCACTTT
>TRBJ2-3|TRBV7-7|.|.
CASSLQYGPTDTQYF
TGTGCTAGCAGCTTACAGTATGGTCCCACAGATACGCAGTATTTT
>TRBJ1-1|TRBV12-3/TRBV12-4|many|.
CASSPGTLNTEAFF
TGTGCCAGCAGTCCCGGGACGCTGAACACTGAAGCTTTCTTT
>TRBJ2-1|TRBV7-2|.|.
CASSLEARYNEQFF
TGTGCCAGCAGCTTAGAGGCTAGATACAATGAGCAGTTCTTC
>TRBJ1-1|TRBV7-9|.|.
CASSLGGGRGTEAFF
TGTGCCAGCAGCTTAGGGGGGGGAAGGGGGACTGAAGCTTTCTTT
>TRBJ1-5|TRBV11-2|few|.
CASSQGAGVQPQHF
TGTGCCAGCAGCCAGGGCGCAGGGGTCCAGCCCCAGCATTTT
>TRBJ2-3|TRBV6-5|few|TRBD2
CASSRSGSETDTQYF
TGTGCCAGCAGCCGTAGCGGGAGCGAAACAGATACGCAGTATTTT
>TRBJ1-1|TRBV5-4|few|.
CASTPFAGTEAFF
TGTGCCAGCACCCCCTTTGCGGGGACTGAAGCTTTCTTT
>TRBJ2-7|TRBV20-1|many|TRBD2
CSASLPAGLDEQYF
TGCAGTGCTAGTCTTCCAGCGGGGCTCGACGAGCAGTACTTC
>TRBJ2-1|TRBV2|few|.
CASSEWASPLGNEQFF
TGTGCCAGCAGTGAATGGGCTAGCCCACTGGGGAATGAGCAGTTCTTC
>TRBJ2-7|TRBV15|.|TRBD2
CATSRVPSGAYNEQYF
TGTGCCACCAGCAGAGTGCCTAGCGGGGCCTACAATGAGCAGTACTTC
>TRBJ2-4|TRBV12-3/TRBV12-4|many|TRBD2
CASSLARGVADIQYF
TGTGCCAGCAGTTTAGCTCGGGGGGTGGCGGACATTCAGTACTTC
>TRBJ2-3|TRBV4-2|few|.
CASSRRESNGGDTQYF
TGTGCCAGCAGCCGTAGGGAATCGAACGGTGGGGATACGCAGTATTTT
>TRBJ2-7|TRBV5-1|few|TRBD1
CASSMIGTGVDEQYF
TGCGCCAGCAGTATGATCGGGACAGGGGTTGACGAGCAGTACTTC
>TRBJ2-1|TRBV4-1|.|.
CASSQAPVPKTGINEQFF
TGCGCCAGCAGCCAAGCTCCCGTCCCGAAGACAGGCATCAATGAGCAGTTCTTC
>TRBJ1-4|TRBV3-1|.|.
CASSQAVRDEKLFF
TGTGCCAGCAGCCAAGCAGTGAGGGATGAAAAACTGTTTTTT
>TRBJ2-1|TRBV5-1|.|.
CASSFRDFSYNEQFF
TGCGCCAGCAGCTTCCGGGACTTCTCCTACAATGAGCAGTTCTTC
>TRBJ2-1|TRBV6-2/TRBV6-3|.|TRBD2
CASSYSGGGAERFYNEQFF
TGTGCCAGCAGTTACTCGGGCGGGGGGGCCGAACGGTTCTACAATGAGCAGTTCTTC
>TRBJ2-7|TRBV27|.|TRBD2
CASSSLLRLAGIYEQYF
TGTGCCAGCAGTTCCCTGCTTAGACTAGCAGGCATCTACGAGCAGTACTTC
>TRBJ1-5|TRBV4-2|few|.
CASSLRYGGSNQPQHF
TGTGCCAGCAGCCTTAGATACGGGGGTAGCAATCAGCCCCAGCATTTT
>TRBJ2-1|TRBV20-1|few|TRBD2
CSASSPGGDFYDEQFF
TGCAGTGCTAGTTCACCCGGGGGGGACTTTTACGATGAGCAGTTCTTC
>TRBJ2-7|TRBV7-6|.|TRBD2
CASSLVSSGTSYEQYF
TGTGCCAGCAGCTTAGTGTCTAGCGGGACATCCTACGAGCAGTACTTC
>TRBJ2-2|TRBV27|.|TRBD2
CASSSGLAGGPFVDTGELFF
TGTGCCAGCAGTTCAGGACTAGCGGGGGGGCCGTTTGTCGACACCGGGGAGCTGTTTTTT
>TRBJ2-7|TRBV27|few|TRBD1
CASSPLRTGYEQYF
TGTGCCAGCAGTCCCCTACGGACAGGGTACGAGCAGTACTTC
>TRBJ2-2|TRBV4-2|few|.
CASSQESPPGELFF
TGTGCCAGCAGCCAAGAATCCCCGCCCGGGGAGCTGTTTTTT
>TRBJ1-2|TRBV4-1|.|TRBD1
CASSQGDRINGYTF
TGCGCCAGCAGCCAGGGGGACAGAATCAATGGCTACACCTTC